The rows below give T cell receptor beta chains drawn from one sample of a study of CD8 T cells in Susac syndrome. Using its own MiXCR run on the immunoSEQ multiplex PCR reads, TCRdb lists one record per CDR3 protein. The sample has under 200,000 distinct CDR3 sequences, 95% seen once; the top ten hold roughly 0.16%. Sequenced: CD8+ T cells from PBMCs. These receptors were taken from a human donor with multiple sclerosis. Both conserved end residues are part of each CDR3. Each record gives: V gene, clone size, J gene, D gene, CDR3 protein, CDR3 DNA. The D gene is left open where the match is weak. Size is omitted from some rows. Given values are once, few, many or a class for expanded clones.

TRBV27	NA	TRBJ2-3	NA	CASTELGTDTQYF	TGTGCCAGTACGGAGTTGGGGACAGATACGCAGTATTTT
TRBV5-4	NA	TRBJ2-1	TRBD1	CASSLGVPGQGVHNEQFF	TGTGCCAGCAGCTTGGGTGTACCGGGACAGGGGGTCCACAATGAGCAGTTCTTC
TRBV19	NA	TRBJ2-7	NA	CASSIRGPYEQYF	TGTGCCAGTAGTATACGGGGTCCATACGAGCAGTACTTC
TRBV12-3/TRBV12-4	once	TRBJ2-5	NA	CASSPHHQETQYF	TGTGCCAGCAGTCCCCATCACCAAGAGACCCAGTACTTC
TRBV7-8	NA	TRBJ2-3	TRBD2	CASSLWTSGRQDTQYF	TGTGCCAGCAGCCTTTGGACTAGCGGGCGCCAGGATACGCAGTATTTT
TRBV7-9	NA	TRBJ2-7	NA	CASSSGSSSRYEQYF	TGTGCCAGCAGCTCAGGTTCGAGCAGCCGCTACGAGCAGTACTTC
TRBV2	NA	TRBJ2-5	NA	CASSPDPSTDQETQYF	TGTGCCAGCAGCCCCGACCCCTCGACGGACCAAGAGACCCAGTACTTC
TRBV20-1	NA	TRBJ2-1	TRBD2	CSARGVTSGGAYNEQFF	TGCAGTGCTAGAGGCGTAACTAGCGGGGGGGCCTACAATGAGCAGTTCTTC
TRBV12-3/TRBV12-4	NA	TRBJ2-1	NA	CASSSGAYNEQFF	TGTGCCAGCAGTTCCGGGGCCTACAATGAGCAGTTCTTC
TRBV12-3/TRBV12-4	NA	TRBJ2-1	NA	CASRLTYEQFF	TGTGCCAGCAGGCTGACGTATGAGCAGTTCTTC
TRBV12-3/TRBV12-4	NA	TRBJ1-1	NA	CASSFLVDRDSFF	TGTGCCAGCAGTTTTTTGGTGGATAGGGATTCCTTCTTT
TRBV2	NA	TRBJ2-7	TRBD1	CASSDGTASSYEQYF	TGTGCCAGCAGTGATGGGACAGCCAGCTCCTACGAGCAGTACTTC
TRBV20-1	once	TRBJ2-1	NA	CSARVRGAAYNEQFF	TGCAGTGCTAGAGTTCGGGGGGCCGCTTACAATGAGCAGTTCTTC
TRBV15	NA	TRBJ2-5	NA	CATSSHLEETQYF	TGTGCCACCAGCAGCCATTTGGAAGAGACCCAGTACTTC
TRBV27	once	TRBJ1-1	NA	CASTLGTEAFF	TGTGCCAGCACCCTAGGGACTGAAGCTTTCTTT
TRBV24-1	NA	TRBJ2-3	TRBD1	CATSDRTGYNTDTQYF	TGTGCCACCAGTGATCGGACAGGGTACAACACAGATACGCAGTATTTT
TRBV3-1	NA	TRBJ1-1	TRBD1	CASSHAAQGANTEAFF	TGTGCCAGCAGCCACGCCGCGCAGGGGGCGAACACTGAAGCTTTCTTT
TRBV25-1	NA	TRBJ2-5	NA	CASSDPRHQETQYF	TGTGCCAGCAGTGACCCCAGACACCAAGAGACCCAGTACTTC
TRBV12-5	NA	TRBJ2-1	NA	CASVGPLNNEQFF	TGTGCTAGTGTCGGACCGCTGAACAATGAGCAGTTCTTC
TRBV24-1	once	TRBJ2-1	NA	CATSDSDLDYGEQFF	TGTGCCACCAGTGACTCGGACTTAGATTACGGTGAGCAGTTCTTC
TRBV6-1	NA	TRBJ2-2	NA	CASSRHGGGGPVGELFF	TGTGCCAGCAGCCGCCACGGGGGAGGGGGGCCAGTCGGGGAGCTGTTTTTT
TRBV29-1	NA	TRBJ2-1	NA	CSAPGTTYNEQFF	TGCAGCGCCCCCGGGACAACCTACAATGAGCAGTTCTTC
TRBV9	once	TRBJ2-7	NA	CASSVSGSGPYEQYF	TGTGCCAGCAGCGTGTCGGGATCAGGGCCCTACGAGCAGTACTTC
TRBV15	NA	TRBJ1-1	NA	CATARGFSEAFF	TGTGCCACGGCCCGGGGGTTTTCTGAAGCTTTCTTT
TRBV3-1	NA	TRBJ2-7	TRBD1	CATEGQDDYEQYF	TGTGCCACTGAGGGACAGGATGACTACGAGCAGTACTTC
TRBV7-9	NA	TRBJ2-3	NA	CASSLRTYRVTDTQYF	TGTGCCAGCAGCTTAAGAACCTACAGGGTGACAGATACGCAGTATTTT
TRBV11-2	NA	TRBJ2-7	NA	CASSLDPGDYEQYF	TGTGCCAGCAGCTTAGATCCGGGGGACTACGAGCAGTACTTC
TRBV2	once	TRBJ2-7	TRBD2	CASSEAGRAVEQYF	TGTGCCAGCAGTGAGGCAGGGAGGGCCGTCGAGCAGTACTTC
TRBV20-1	NA	TRBJ2-5	TRBD2	CSATPAGGLRETQYF	TGCAGTGCTACTCCTGCGGGGGGACTTAGGGAGACCCAGTACTTC
TRBV24-1	NA	TRBJ1-1	NA	CATYDGSAFF	TGTGCCACCTACGACGGGTCGGCTTTCTTT
TRBV27	NA	TRBJ2-5	NA	CASSGRTTPRETQYF	TGTGCCAGCAGTGGAAGGACTACGCCAAGAGAGACCCAGTACTTC
TRBV3-1	NA	TRBJ2-2	NA	CASRRGAYNTGELFF	TGTGCCAGCAGACGCGGGGCCTATAACACCGGGGAGCTGTTTTTT
TRBV19	NA	TRBJ2-7	NA	CASSIGAGSYEQYF	TGTGCCAGTAGTATAGGCGCAGGATCCTACGAGCAGTACTTC
TRBV9	NA	TRBJ1-1	NA	CASSAPGKTEAFF	TGTGCCAGCAGCGCCCCAGGGAAGACTGAAGCTTTCTTT
TRBV5-6	NA	TRBJ2-7	TRBD2	CASSNLAGGIYEQYF	TGTGCCAGCAGCAACCTAGCGGGGGGGATCTACGAGCAGTACTTC
TRBV27	NA	TRBJ2-1	TRBD2	CASSLGGRGDEQFF	TGTGCCAGCAGTTTAGGCGGGAGAGGCGATGAGCAGTTCTTC
TRBV6-5	NA	TRBJ2-2	NA	CASSYSIGAGLTSGELFF	TGTGCCAGCAGTTACTCGATTGGGGCAGGGTTGACCTCCGGGGAGCTGTTTTTT
TRBV27	NA	TRBJ1-1	TRBD1	CASSPVRGAEAFF	TGTGCCAGCAGTCCGGTCAGGGGGGCTGAAGCTTTCTTT
TRBV12-5	NA	TRBJ2-1	NA	CASGLVPHEQFF	TGTGCTAGTGGTTTGGTACCCCATGAGCAGTTCTTC
TRBV27	few	TRBJ1-5	NA	CASSPPGQPQHF	TGTGCCAGCAGTCCCCCCGGTCAGCCCCAGCATTTT
TRBV5-1	few	TRBJ2-1	NA	CASSLDLPNEQFF	TGCGCCAGCAGCTTGGATCTCCCCAATGAGCAGTTCTTC